This T cell receptor (beta chain) was identified in a study of cytomegalovirus exposure and HLA in healthy donors. Study-level points and caveats: Later on, analysis showed that most CMV-associated TCR beta chains appeared to be HLA-restricted. The classifier, whose performance was assessed in both the original and validation cohorts, reportedly diagnosed cytomegalovirus status with high specificity and sensitivity.

Trimming took off 6 bases at V and 8 bases at J, with 41 bases between the two ends. CDR3 length: 21 amino acids. Germline values: CDR1 SGHRS, CDR2 YFSETQ. About this clone itself: The target antigen is unknown.

Both 60 Vbeta primers and 13 Jbeta primers went into the PCR. TCRdb keeps only in-frame clones here, not all; method: immunoSEQ multiplex PCR. Of over 120,000 clones in the sample, approximately 80% are singletons; the top ten hold under 6%. This receptor was taken from a man aged 35 to 55 in good health and CMV-seronegative. Sequencing input: PBMCs. The chain links TRBV5-1 to TRBJ1-2; possible D gene TRBD1, 5 bases. The CDR3 DNA sequence: TGCGCCAGCATGCTTGGGAACGTATTGGGGCGCAGCTTATGGGGGGGTGGGGGCTACACCTTC. Residues: CASMLGNVLGRSLWGGGGYTF.